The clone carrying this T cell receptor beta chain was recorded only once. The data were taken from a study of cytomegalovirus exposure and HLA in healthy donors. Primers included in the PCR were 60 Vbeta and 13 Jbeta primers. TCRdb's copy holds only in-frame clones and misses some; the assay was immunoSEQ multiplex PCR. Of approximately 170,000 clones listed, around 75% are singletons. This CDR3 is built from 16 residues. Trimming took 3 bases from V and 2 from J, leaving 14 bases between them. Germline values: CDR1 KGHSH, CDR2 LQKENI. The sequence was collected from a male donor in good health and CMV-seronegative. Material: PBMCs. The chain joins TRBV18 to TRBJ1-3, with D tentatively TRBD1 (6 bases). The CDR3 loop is CASSPMDSSAGNTIYF. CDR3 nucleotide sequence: TGTGCCAGCTCACCTATGGACAGCTCGGCTGGAAACACCATATATTTT.